The sequence of this TCR beta chain was determined in a study of T cells in Graves' hyperthyroidism and ophthalmopathy. This clonotype has a handful of counts. The CDR3 regions of TCR beta were amplified from RNA transcripts. First-round RT-PCR targeting the TCR CDR3 was performed with the HTBI primer set. TCRdb re-analysed the multiplex PCR reads in MiXCR, keeping a single row per CDR3 protein. The table has about 420,000 distinct CDR3 sequences, around 14% seen once. V was pared by 4 bases and J by 4 bases, with 14 bases between. The CDR3 length is 15 residues. CDR1 KGHSH and CDR2 LQKENI come from the germline V gene. Exclusion followed for patients with uncontrolled infection, other autoimmune disease, pregnancy or lactation.

Material for sequencing was blood. This sequence joins TRBV18 and TRBJ1-3, with D possibly being TRBD1 (5 bases). The receptor's source is a woman aged 18-35 years with Graves' hyperthyroidism. CDR3 coding DNA: TGTGCCAGCTCACTCGGGACGATGGCCGGAAACACCATATATTTT. Protein sequence: CASSLGTMAGNTIYF.